The clone carrying this T cell receptor (beta chain) appeared a single time. The entry originates in a study of cytomegalovirus exposure and HLA in healthy donors. Clones were read by immunoSEQ multiplex PCR, and TCRdb kept only the in-frame ones, dropping some. The sample has tens of thousands of clones; roughly 90% are singletons. This CDR3 contains 15 residues. The J segment lost 2 bases and the V segment lost 4 bases, leaving 4 bases of the junction unmatched. Germline assignment: CDR1 SGDLS and CDR2 YYNGEE. The receptor was derived from a woman younger than 35 in good health and CMV-seronegative. The rearrangement uses TRBV9 and TRBJ2-5, with 11 bases aligning to TRBD2. Sample: PBMCs. The CDR3 nucleotides read TGTGCCAGCAGCCCCCGACTAGCGGGACAAGAGACCCAGTACTTC. It translates to CASSPRLAGQETQYF.